A single sample gave rise to the 18 T cell receptor beta chains below, sequenced in a study of early T cells in non-severe SARS-CoV-2 infection. One entry per CDR3 protein, called by TCRdb with MiXCR from the 5' RACE reads. The table includes about 98,000 distinct CDR3 sequences, around 15% detected once. Sequencing input: whole blood. All receptors derive from an adult who was a healthcare worker with PCR-confirmed SARS-CoV-2 infection or an uninfected control (not recorded which).

The rearrangement uses TRBV28 and TRBJ2-3; 7 nucleotides align to TRBD1. CDR3 length equals 13 residues. V gave up 9 bases and J gave up 3 bases; unmatched junction bases: 6. Germline V CDR1 and CDR2: MDHEN, SYDVKM. CDR3 protein: CASTEGQTDTQYF. In DNA form, the CDR3 reads TGTGCCAGTACCGAGGGACAGACAGATACGCAGTATTTT.

The V gene is TRBV11-2, the J gene TRBJ2-7, with TRBD2 matching over 7 bases. The germline CDR1 and CDR2 sequences are SGHAT and FQNNGV. Trimming at V came to 1 base and at J to 3 bases, leaving 6 bases not matched to a gene. There are 15 residues in the CDR3. Written as DNA, the CDR3 is TGTGCCAGCAGCTTAGGGCTAGCGGACTACTACGAGCAGTACTTC. Translation gives CASSLGLADYYEQYF.

This clonotype was seen repeatedly, ten times or more. This chain uses TRBV7-2 with TRBJ2-1, with 11 bases identical to TRBD2. With 5 bases clipped from V and 5 bases from J, the junction kept 5 bases outside the gene matches. Germline loops: CDR1 SGHTA, CDR2 FQGNSA. The CDR3 has 15 residues. The CDR3 region is CASSLTSGTHNEQFF. Here the CDR3 DNA reads TGTGCCAGCAGCCTGACTAGCGGGACACACAATGAGCAGTTCTTC.

The V gene is TRBV2, the J gene TRBJ2-4; possible D gene TRBD2, 6 bases. V was trimmed by 3 bases and J by 1 base, leaving 13 bases between them. Looked up from germline, CDR1 is SNHLY and CDR2 is FYNNEI. This CDR3 has 16 amino acids. This chain's CDR3 is CASSDPSGRAKNIQYF. The CDR3 DNA reads as TGTGCCAGCAGTGACCCCTCGGGGAGGGCCAAAAACATTCAGTACTTC.

The genes are TRBV12-3 or TRBV12-4 and TRBJ2-1, with 8 bases lining up with TRBD2. V was pared by 7 bases and J by 5 bases, with 4 bases of the junction left unmatched. The CDR3 has 13 residues. The CDR3 reads CASIISGNNEQFF. CDR3 DNA: TGTGCCAGCATCATTAGCGGGAACAATGAGCAGTTCTTC.

This clonotype was recorded a few times. The chain links TRBV20-1 to TRBJ2-7; D ambiguous. The CDR3 totals 11 residues. In germline, CDR1 is DFQATT, CDR2 SNEGSKA (reference sequence). Trimming removed 6 bases at V and 3 bases at J, with 9 bases between. The CDR3 region has the DNA TGCAGTGCGCCGACTCGCTACGAGCAGTACTTC. Protein product: CSAPTRYEQYF.

The chain combines TRBV12-3 or TRBV12-4 with TRBJ1-1; TRBD1 might be the D (6 bases). This CDR3 has 12 amino acids. V lost 1 base to trimming and J lost 11 bases, with 11 bases between them. CDR3 protein: CASSLVRGPAFF. The CDR3 coding sequence is TGTGCCAGCAGTTTAGTCAGGGGCCCGGCTTTCTTT.

The table lists this clonotype with many counts. The rearrangement joins TRBV27 to TRBJ1-1; no firm D call. The CDR3 length is 14 residues. The germline CDR1 and CDR2 sequences are MNHEY and SMNVEV (reference sequence). Trimming removed 2 bases from V and 0 bases from J, with 7 bases in between. The CDR3 sequence: CASSLSQMNTEAFF. The CDR3 nucleotides read TGTGCCAGCAGTTTAAGCCAGATGAACACTGAAGCTTTCTTT.

The rearrangement joins TRBV7-9 to TRBJ2-5, with D perhaps TRBD2 (6 bases). V lost 8 bases, J lost 0 bases, and 10 bases lay in between. This CDR3 is built from 13 residues. The germline CDR1 and CDR2 sequences are SEHNR and FQNEAQ (reference sequence). The CDR3 region is CASRGGHQETQYF. CDR3 in DNA: TGTGCCAGCCGCGGAGGGCACCAAGAGACCCAGTACTTC.

The V and J genes are TRBV4-2 and TRBJ1-2, with 7 bases that match TRBD1. CDR1 and CDR2 from the germline V gene are LGHNA and YNFKEQ. The junction had 6 bases not matched to a gene; V was cut back by 4 bases and J by 4 bases. The CDR3 contains 14 residues. This CDR3 reads CASSPGGRGYGYTF. The CDR3 coding sequence is TGTGCCAGCAGCCCAGGGGGGAGAGGCTATGGCTACACCTTC.

The V call is TRBV13, the J call TRBJ2-3; D is tentatively TRBD1 or TRBD2 (5 bases each). Germline loops: CDR1 PRHDT, CDR2 FYEKMQ (reference sequence). Trimming took off 5 bases at V and 6 bases at J, with 21 bases between the two ends. This CDR3 comprises 16 residues. The CDR3 sequence: CASSTRDREGVDTQYF. In DNA, the CDR3 is TGTGCCAGCAGCACCCGGGACCGGGAAGGGGTCGATACGCAGTATTTT. Variable domain in full (rest from reference TRBV13 and TRBJ2-3): AAGVIQSPRHLIKEKRETATLKCYPIPRHDTVYWYQQGPGQDPQFLISFYEKMQSDKGSIPDRFSAQQFSDYHSELNMSSLELGDSALYFCASSTRDREGVDTQYFGPGTRLTVL.

This clonotype came up a few times. The chain links TRBV6-6 to TRBJ1-5; D call uncertain. Germline V gene data show CDR1 as MNHNY and CDR2 as SVGAGI (reference sequence). V was cut by 4 bases and J by 3 bases, with 16 bases left in between. This CDR3 spans 16 amino acids. The CDR3, as DNA: TGTGCCAGCAGTTGGGAGGTGGGCAGTCCCAATCAGCCCCAGCATTTT. It yields the protein CASSWEVGSPNQPQHF.

This clonotype was picked up a small number of times. V and J are TRBV3-1 and TRBJ1-1; D ambiguous. This CDR3 comprises 15 residues. V was shortened by 4 bases and J by 1 base, with 13 bases between the two germline ends. The germline V gene encodes CDR1 LGHDT and CDR2 YNNKEL (reference sequence). The CDR3 DNA follows: TGTGCCAGCAGCCTCCCGACCTCGAGGAACACTGAAGCTTTCTTT. Translation gives CASSLPTSRNTEAFF.

This clonotype was seen a few times. V and J are TRBV13 and TRBJ2-1, with D tentatively TRBD2 (6 bases). Looked up from germline, CDR1 is PRHDT and CDR2 is FYEKMQ (reference sequence). There are 15 residues in the CDR3. The V and J ends lost 5 bases and 9 bases respectively, with 20 bases between them. CDR3 residues: CASSPPTGASGEQFF. CDR3 in DNA: TGTGCCAGCAGCCCGCCCACGGGAGCCTCGGGTGAGCAGTTCTTC.

The genes are TRBV6-5 and TRBJ2-7, with D unclear. V shed 5 bases and J shed 2 bases, with 13 bases lying between them. The CDR3 length is 14 residues. Germline V lookup: CDR1 MNHEY, CDR2 SVGAGI. The CDR3 reads CASSNGRNPYEQYF. CDR3 coding DNA: TGTGCCAGCAGTAACGGACGGAATCCCTACGAGCAGTACTTC.

This clonotype was counted at least ten times. This chain connects TRBV12-5 to TRBJ1-2; the D is unclear. Trimming left V 5 bases short and J 8 bases short, with 12 bases between. The germline CDR1 and CDR2 sequences are LGHNT and FRNRAP. The CDR3 is 12 residues long. CDR3 bases: TGTGCTAGTGGTCCATTTGGCGAGGGCTACACCTTC. Translated, it gives CASGPFGEGYTF.

This clonotype was observed a few times. J is TRBJ1-1 and V is TRBV20-1; 8 nucleotides align to TRBD1. Germline CDR1 is DFQATT and CDR2 is SNEGSKA (reference sequence). There are 13 residues in the CDR3. Trimming at V came to 2 bases and at J to 4 bases, leaving 3 bases not matched to a gene. CDR3 protein: CSARNRGSTEAFF. The CDR3 DNA sequence: TGCAGTGCTAGAAACAGGGGGAGCACTGAAGCTTTCTTT.

The rearrangement uses TRBV29-1 and TRBJ2-7; D is unclear. Germline V gene sequence: CDR1 SQVTM, CDR2 ANQGSEA. Trimming shortened V by 2 bases and J by 0 bases, and 11 bases separated the two germline ends. The CDR3 totals 14 residues. CDR3 residues: CSVELGLHSYEQYF. Here the CDR3 DNA reads TGCAGCGTTGAATTAGGTCTCCACTCCTACGAGCAGTACTTC.